Detailed here is one TCR beta chain. The protocol was immunoSEQ multiplex PCR, while the TCRdb copy is restricted to in-frame clones and leaves out a portion. The sample records some 370,000 clones, 89% being singletons. The sample is drawn from a study of blood T cell repertoires in COVID-19. Study at large: Samples taken during acute and convalescent COVID-19 were collected in the United States, Italy and Spain. Nucleic acid was either cDNA or gDNA, and it came from T cells, B-cell-depleted T cells, or PBMCs.

The CDR3 runs to 11 residues. Germline CDR1 and CDR2: SGHAT and FQNNGV. V lost 1 base to trimming and J lost 11 bases, with 8 bases between them. This clonotype was sampled from a man aged 35-49 years with acute or convalescent COVID-19. The sequencing input was peripheral blood. The gene calls are TRBV11-2 and TRBJ1-1; D is possibly TRBD1 (5 bases). The CDR3: CASSLVGGAFF. The CDR3 coding sequence is TGTGCCAGCAGCTTAGTCGGGGGGGCTTTCTTT.